This TCR beta chain was observed in a study of T cell repertoires in cytomegalovirus infection. Study context: Signatures in public TCR beta sequences pointed to both CMV infection and matching HLA type. Study-wide findings and caveats: Summed frequency of public TCR beta families distinguished CMV carriers with the relevant HLA. The ex vivo response was dominated by HLA-C-restricted CMV-specific TCR beta clonotypes.

Between the trimmed V and J ends, which lost 6 bases and 6 bases, there was a span of 15 bases. The CDR3 runs 13 residues. The V gene's germline CDR1 is ENHRY and CDR2 SYGVKD. MiXCR was run by TCRdb on the reads, yielding one entry per CDR3 protein. The sample consists of about 250,000 distinct CDR3 sequences, 9% to 15% of them appearing once. With regard to this clonotype: Its antigen is unidentified.

The chain recombines TRBV10-3 with TRBJ2-7; TRBD2 is a possible D gene (5 bases). The TCR was taken from a human donor in good health (CMV status not recorded). Some clones in this sample may be carry-over from other donors' samples. Sequenced sample: PBMCs. CDR3 region: CAISLGLAGEQYF. The DNA for the CDR3 is TGTGCCATCAGCCTCGGACTGGCCGGCGAGCAGTACTTC.